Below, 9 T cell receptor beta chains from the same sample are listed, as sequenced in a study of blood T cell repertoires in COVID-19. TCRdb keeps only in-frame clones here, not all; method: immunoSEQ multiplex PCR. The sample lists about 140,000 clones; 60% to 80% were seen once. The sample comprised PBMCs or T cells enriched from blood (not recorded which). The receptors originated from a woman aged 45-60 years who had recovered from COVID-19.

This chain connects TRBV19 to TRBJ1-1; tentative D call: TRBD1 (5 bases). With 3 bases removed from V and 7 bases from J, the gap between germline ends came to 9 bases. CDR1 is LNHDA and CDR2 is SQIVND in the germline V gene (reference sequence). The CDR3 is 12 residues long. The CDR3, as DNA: TGTGCCAGTAGTATGAGACAGAGTGAAGCTTTCTTT. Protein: CASSMRQSEAFF.

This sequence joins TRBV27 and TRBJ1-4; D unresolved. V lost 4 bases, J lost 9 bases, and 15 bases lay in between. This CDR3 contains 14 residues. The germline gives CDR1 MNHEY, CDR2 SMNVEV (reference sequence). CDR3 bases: TGTGCCAGCAGTTCAGGCCTCGAACCCCAAAAACTGTTTTTT. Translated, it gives CASSSGLEPQKLFF.

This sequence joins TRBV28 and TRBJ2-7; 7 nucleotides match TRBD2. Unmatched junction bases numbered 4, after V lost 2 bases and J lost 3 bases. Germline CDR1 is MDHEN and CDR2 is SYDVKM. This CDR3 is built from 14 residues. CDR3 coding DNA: TGTGCCAGCAGTTTAGGGGGGGACTACTACGAGCAGTACTTC. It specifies CASSLGGDYYEQYF.

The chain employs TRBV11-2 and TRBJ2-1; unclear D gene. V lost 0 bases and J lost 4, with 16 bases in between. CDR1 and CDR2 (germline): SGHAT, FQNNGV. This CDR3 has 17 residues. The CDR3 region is CASSLDFELWAYNEQFF. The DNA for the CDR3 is TGTGCCAGCAGCTTAGATTTTGAGCTATGGGCTTACAATGAGCAGTTCTTC.

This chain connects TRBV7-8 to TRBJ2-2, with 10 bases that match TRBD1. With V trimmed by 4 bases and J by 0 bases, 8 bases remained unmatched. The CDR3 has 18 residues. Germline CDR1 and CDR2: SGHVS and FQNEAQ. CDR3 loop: CASSSRTGGLTNTGELFF. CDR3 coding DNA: TGTGCCAGCAGCTCCCGGACAGGGGGTTTAACGAACACCGGGGAGCTGTTTTTT.

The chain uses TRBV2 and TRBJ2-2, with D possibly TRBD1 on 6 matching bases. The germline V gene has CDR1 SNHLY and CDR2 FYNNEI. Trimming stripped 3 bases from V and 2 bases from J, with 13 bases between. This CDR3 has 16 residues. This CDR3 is CASSEGAGVNTGELFF. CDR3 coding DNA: TGTGCCAGCAGTGAGGGGGCAGGGGTCAACACCGGGGAGCTGTTTTTT. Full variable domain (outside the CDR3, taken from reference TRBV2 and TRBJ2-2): EPEVTQTPSHQVTQMGQEVILRCVPISNHLYFYWYRQILGQKVEFLVSFYNNEISEKSEIFDDQFSVERPDGSNFTLKIRSTKLEDSAMYFCASSEGAGVNTGELFFGEGSRLTVL.

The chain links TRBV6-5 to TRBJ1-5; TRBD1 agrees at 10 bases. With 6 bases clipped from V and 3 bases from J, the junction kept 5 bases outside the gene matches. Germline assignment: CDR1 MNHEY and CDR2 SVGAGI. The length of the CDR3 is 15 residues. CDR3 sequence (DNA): TGTGCCAGCAGGCGGGACAGGGGTTTCAATCAGCCCCAGCATTTT. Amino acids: CASRRDRGFNQPQHF.

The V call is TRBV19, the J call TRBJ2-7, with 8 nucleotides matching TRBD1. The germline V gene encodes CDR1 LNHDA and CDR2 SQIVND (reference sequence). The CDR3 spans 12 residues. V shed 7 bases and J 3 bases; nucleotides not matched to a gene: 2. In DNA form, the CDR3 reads TGTGCCAGTAAACAGGGGGACTACGAGCAGTACTTC. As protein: CASKQGDYEQYF.

The CDR3 bases are TGTGCCAGCAGTAGAGGGCGGGATGGCAATCAGCCCCAGCATTTT. It specifies CASSRGRDGNQPQHF. The rearrangement uses TRBV27 and TRBJ1-5; the D is unclear. V shed 5 bases and J shed 2 bases, with 13 bases lying between them. The germline V gene has CDR1 MNHEY and CDR2 SMNVEV (reference sequence). The CDR3 sequence is 15 residues long.